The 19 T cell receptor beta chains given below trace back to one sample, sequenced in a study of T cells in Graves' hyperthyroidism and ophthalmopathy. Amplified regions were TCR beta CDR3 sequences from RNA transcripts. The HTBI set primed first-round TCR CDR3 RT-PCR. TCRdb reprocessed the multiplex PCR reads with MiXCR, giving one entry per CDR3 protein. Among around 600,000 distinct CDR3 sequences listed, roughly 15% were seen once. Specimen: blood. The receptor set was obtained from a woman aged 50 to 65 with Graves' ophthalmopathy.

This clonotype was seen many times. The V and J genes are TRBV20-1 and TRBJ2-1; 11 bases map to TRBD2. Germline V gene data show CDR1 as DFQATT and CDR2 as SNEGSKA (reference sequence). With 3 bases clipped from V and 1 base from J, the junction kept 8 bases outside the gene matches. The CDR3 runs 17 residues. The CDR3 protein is CSARTSGNSKSYNEQFF. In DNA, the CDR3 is TGCAGTGCTAGGACTAGCGGGAACTCTAAGTCCTACAATGAGCAGTTCTTC.

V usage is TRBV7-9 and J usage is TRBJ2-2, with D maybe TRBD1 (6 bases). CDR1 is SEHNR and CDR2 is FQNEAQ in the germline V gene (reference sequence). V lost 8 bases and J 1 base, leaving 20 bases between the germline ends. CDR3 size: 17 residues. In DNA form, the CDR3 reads TGTGCCAGCGTACCGGAGTCAGGGGCCTTGAACACCGGGGAGCTGTTTTTT. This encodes CASVPESGALNTGELFF.

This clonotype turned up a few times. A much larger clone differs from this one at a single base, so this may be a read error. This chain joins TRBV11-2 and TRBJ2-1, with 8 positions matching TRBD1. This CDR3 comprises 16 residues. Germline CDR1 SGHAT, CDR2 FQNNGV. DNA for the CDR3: TGTGCCAGCAGCTTCGCCTGGACAGGGAGGTACAATGAGCAGTCCTTC. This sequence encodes CASSFAWTGRYNEQSF. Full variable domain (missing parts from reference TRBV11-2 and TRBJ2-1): EAGVAQSPRYKIIEKRQSVAFWCNPISGHATLYWYQQILGQGPKLLIQFQNNGVVDDSQLPKDRFSAERLKGVDSTLKIQPAKLEDSAVYLCASSFAWTGRYNEQSFGPGTRLTVL.

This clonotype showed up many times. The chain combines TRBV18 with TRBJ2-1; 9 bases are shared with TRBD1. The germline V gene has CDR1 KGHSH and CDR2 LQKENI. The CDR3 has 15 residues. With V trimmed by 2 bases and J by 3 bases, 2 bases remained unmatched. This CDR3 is CASSPTGQGYNEQFF. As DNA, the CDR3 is TGTGCCAGCTCACCAACGGGACAGGGCTACAATGAGCAGTTCTTC.

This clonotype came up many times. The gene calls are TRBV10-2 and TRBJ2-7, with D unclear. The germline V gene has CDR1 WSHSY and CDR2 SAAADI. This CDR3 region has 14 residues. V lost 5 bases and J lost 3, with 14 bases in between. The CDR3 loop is CASSLAKSGYEQYF. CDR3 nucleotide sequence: TGCGCCAGCAGTCTCGCCAAGTCGGGCTACGAGCAGTACTTC.

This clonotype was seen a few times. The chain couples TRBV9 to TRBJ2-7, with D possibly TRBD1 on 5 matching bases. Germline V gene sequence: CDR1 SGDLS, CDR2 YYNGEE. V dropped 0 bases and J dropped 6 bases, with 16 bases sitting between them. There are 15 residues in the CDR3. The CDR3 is CASSVDPGRFFEQYF. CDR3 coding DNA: TGTGCCAGCAGCGTAGATCCAGGGCGGTTCTTCGAGCAGTACTTC.

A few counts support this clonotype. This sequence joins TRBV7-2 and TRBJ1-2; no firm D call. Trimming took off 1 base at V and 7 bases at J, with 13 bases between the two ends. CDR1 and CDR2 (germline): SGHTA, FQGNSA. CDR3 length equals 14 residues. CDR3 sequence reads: CASSLDRAWGGYTF. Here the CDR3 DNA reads TGTGCCAGCAGCTTAGATCGGGCCTGGGGTGGCTACACCTTC.

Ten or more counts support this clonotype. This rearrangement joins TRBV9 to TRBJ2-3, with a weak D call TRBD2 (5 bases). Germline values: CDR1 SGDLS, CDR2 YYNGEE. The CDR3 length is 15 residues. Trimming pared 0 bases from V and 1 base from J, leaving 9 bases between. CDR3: CASSVDGVGTDTQYF. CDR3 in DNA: TGTGCCAGCAGCGTAGACGGGGTTGGCACAGATACGCAGTATTTT.

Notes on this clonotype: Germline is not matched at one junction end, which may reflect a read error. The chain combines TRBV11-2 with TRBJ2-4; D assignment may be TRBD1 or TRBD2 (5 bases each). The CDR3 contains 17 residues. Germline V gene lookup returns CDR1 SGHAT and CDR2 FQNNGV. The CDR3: CTSSLDILALAKNIQYF. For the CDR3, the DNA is TGTACCAGCAGCCTGGACATCCTAGCCTTAGCCAAAAACATTCAGTACTTC.

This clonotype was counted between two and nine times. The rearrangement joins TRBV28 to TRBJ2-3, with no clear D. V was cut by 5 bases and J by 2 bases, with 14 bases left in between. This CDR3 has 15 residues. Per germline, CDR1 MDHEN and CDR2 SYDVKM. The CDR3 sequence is CASSPSGTTTDTQYF. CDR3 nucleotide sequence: TGTGCCAGCAGTCCCAGTGGAACCACCACAGATACGCAGTATTTT.

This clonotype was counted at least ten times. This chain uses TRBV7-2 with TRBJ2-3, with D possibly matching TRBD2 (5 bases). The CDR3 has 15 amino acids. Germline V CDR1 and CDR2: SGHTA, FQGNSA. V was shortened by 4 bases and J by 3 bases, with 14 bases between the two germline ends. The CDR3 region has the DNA TGTGCCAGCAGCTCCTTCACTAGTTTTACAGATACGCAGTATTTT. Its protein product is CASSSFTSFTDTQYF.

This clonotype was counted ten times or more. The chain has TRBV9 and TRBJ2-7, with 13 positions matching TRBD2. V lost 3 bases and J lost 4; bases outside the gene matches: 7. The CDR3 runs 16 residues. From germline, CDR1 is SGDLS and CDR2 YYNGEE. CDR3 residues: CASSAFRTSGRYEQYF. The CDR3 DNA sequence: TGTGCCAGCAGCGCATTTCGGACTAGCGGGAGATACGAGCAGTACTTC.

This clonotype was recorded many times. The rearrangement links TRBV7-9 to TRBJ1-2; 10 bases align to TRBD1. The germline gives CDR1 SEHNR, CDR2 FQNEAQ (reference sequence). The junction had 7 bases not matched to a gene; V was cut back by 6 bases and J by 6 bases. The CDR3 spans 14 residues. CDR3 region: CASRPPGTGDGYTF. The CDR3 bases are TGTGCCAGCAGGCCCCCCGGGACAGGGGATGGCTACACCTTC.

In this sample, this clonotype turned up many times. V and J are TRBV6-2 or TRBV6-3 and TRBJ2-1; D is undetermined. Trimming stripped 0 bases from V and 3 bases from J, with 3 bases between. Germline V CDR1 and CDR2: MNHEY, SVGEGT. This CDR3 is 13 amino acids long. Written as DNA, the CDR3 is TGTGCCAGCAGTTACTCTCACTACAATGAGCAGTTCTTC. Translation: CASSYSHYNEQFF.

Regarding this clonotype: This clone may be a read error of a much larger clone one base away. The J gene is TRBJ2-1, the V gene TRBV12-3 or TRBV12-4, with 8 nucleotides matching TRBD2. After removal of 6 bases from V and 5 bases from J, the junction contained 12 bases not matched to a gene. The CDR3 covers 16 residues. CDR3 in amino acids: CASRRRTSRSNNEQFF. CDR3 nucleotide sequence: TGTGCCAGCAGGCGACGGACTAGCAGATCTAACAATGAGCAGTTCTTC.

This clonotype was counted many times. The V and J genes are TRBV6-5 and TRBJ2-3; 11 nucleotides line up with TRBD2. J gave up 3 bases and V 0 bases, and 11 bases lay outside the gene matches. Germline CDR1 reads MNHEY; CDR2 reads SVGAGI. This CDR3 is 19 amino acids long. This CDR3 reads CASSYSVSGRARVTDTQYF. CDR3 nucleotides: TGTGCCAGCAGTTACTCGGTTAGCGGGAGGGCCAGGGTGACAGATACGCAGTATTTT.

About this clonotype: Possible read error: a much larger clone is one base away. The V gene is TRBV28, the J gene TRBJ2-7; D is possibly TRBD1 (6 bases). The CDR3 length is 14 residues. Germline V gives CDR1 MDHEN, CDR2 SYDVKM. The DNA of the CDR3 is TGTGCCAGCAGTTTTAGTTCTGGGGGCTACGAGCAGCACTTC. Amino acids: CASSFSSGGYEQHF.

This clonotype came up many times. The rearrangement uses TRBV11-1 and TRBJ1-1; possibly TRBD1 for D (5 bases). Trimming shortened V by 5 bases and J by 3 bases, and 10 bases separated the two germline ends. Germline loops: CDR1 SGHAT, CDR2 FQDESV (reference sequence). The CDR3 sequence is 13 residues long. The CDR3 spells CASSRTGYTEAFF. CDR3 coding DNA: TGTGCCAGCAGCCGCACAGGTTACACTGAAGCTTTCTTT.

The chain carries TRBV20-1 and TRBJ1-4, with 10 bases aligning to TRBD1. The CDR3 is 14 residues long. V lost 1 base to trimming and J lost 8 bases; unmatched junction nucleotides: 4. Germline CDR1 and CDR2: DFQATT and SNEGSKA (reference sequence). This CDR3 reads CSARAGTGVEKLFF. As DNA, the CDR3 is TGCAGTGCTAGAGCCGGGACAGGGGTGGAAAAACTGTTTTTT.